A selection of T cell receptor beta chains follows, all from one sample in a study of T cells in Graves' hyperthyroidism and ophthalmopathy. TCRdb analysed the multiplex PCR reads with MiXCR anew, one entry per CDR3 protein. This sample yields roughly 500,000 distinct CDR3 sequences, of which 20% to 25% are seen a single time; 45% to 55% belongs to the top ten. Sequencing was carried out using blood. The receptor set was obtained from a woman in her sixties or seventies with Graves' ophthalmopathy. Each CDR3 is given with its conserved first and last residue. D genes are given only for firm matches.

D | V | CDR3
- | TRBV2 | CASRGLGISNQPQHF
- | TRBV12-3/TRBV12-4 | CASSFAITPNTGELFF
- | TRBV5-4 | CASSGGANTDTQYF
- | TRBV4-1 | CASSQDGGYSGNTIYF
- | TRBV6-1 | CASSEAMGPGSYEQYF
- | TRBV6-2/TRBV6-3 | CASSSPRGTYEQYF
- | TRBV7-2 | CASSLDPFYNEQFF
TRBD1 | TRBV9 | CASSVETGDTEAFF
- | TRBV28 | CASSLDPGGGYTF
- | TRBV10-1 | CASSVTGKTEAFF
TRBD2 | TRBV2 | CASTRTSGSSYNEQFF
- | TRBV5-5 | CASSLEAQGREKLFF
TRBD1 | TRBV9 | CASSVAGRGFEGYTF
- | TRBV6-1 | CASRMTDILRSPLHF
- | TRBV20-1 | CSARDGEAYEQYF
TRBD2 | TRBV12-3/TRBV12-4 | CATGGGASGSLNEQYF
- | TRBV6-5 | CASSYRAPQETQYF
- | TRBV3-1 | CASSQDLNGIGTDTQYF
- | TRBV24-1 | CATSGGISADTQYF